This TCR beta chain was retrieved from a study of shared clonotypes between healthy human individuals. Points from the study as a whole: Shared across a few donors were roughly 5.3% of the naive CD4 clonotypes.

Unmatched junction bases numbered 8, after V lost 4 bases and J lost 2 bases. The germline gives CDR1 KGHSH, CDR2 LQKENI. The CDR3 covers 15 residues. Notes on this clone: The antigen remains unidentified.

Sorted subsets were amplified in replicate PCRs using about 210 ng DNA, roughly 30,000 T cell genomes. The method was immunoSEQ multiplex PCR; TCRdb's version includes in-frame clones alone and lacks a portion of them. The sample lists about a million clones, 76% seen once, with nearly 1.5% in the top ten. The sequencing sample was made of memory CD4+ T cells sorted from blood. Sample subset: CD45RA-negative fraction. The V call is TRBV18, the J call TRBJ2-7, with 7 bases matching TRBD2. The receptor comes from a man younger than 30 in good health. The CDR3 loop is CASSRGGASTYEQYF. CDR3 DNA sequence: TGTGCCAGCTCACGGGGAGGGGCTTCAACCTACGAGCAGTACTTC.